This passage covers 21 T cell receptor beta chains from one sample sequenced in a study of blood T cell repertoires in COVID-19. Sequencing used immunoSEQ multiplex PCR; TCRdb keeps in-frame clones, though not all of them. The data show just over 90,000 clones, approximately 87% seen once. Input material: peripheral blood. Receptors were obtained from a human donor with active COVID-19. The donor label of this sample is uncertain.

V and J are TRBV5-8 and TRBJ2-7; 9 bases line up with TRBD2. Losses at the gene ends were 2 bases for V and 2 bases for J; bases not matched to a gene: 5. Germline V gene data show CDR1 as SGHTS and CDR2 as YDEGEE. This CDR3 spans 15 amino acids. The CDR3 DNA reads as TGTGCCAGCAGCTTTACGCGGGGGGGAGCCTACGAGCAGTACTTC. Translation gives CASSFTRGGAYEQYF. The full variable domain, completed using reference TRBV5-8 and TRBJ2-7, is EAGVTQSPTHLIKTRGQQATLRCSPISGHTSVYWYQQALGLGLQFLLWYDEGEERNRGNFPPRFSGRQFPNYSSELNVNALELEDSALYLCASSFTRGGAYEQYFGPGTRLTVT.

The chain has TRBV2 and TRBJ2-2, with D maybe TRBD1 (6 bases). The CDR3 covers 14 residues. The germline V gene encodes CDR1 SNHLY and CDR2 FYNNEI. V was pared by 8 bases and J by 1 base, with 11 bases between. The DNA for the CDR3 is TGTGCCAGCCAAAAACAGGGGAACACCGGGGAGCTGTTTTTT. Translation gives CASQKQGNTGELFF.

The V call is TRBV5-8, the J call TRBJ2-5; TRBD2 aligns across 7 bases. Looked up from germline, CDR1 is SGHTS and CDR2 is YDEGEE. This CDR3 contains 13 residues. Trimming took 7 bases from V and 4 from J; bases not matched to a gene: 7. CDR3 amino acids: CASSGGRRETQYF. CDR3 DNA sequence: TGTGCCAGCTCCGGGGGGAGGCGAGAGACCCAGTACTTC.

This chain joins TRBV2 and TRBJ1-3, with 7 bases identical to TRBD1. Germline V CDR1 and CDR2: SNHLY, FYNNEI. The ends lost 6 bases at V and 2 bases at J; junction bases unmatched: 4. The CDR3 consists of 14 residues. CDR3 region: CASRSGTAGNTIYF. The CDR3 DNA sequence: TGTGCCAGCAGGAGTGGGACAGCTGGAAACACCATATATTTT.

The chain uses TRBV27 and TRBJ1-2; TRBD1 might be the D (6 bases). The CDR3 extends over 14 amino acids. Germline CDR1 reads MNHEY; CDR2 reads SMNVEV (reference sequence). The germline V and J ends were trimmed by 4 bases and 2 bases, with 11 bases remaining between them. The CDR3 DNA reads TGTGCCAGCAGTTCAAATACAGGGAACTATGGCTACACCTTC. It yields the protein CASSSNTGNYGYTF.

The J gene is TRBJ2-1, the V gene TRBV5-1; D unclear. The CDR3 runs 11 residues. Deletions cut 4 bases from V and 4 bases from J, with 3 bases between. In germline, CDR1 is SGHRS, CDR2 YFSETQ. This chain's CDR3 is CASSVYNEQFF. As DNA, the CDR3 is TGCGCCAGCAGCGTATACAATGAGCAGTTCTTC.

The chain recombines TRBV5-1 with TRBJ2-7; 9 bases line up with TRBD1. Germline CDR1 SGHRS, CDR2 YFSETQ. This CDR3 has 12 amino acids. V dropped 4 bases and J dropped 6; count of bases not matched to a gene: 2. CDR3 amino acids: CASSLDRGEQYF. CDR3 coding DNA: TGCGCCAGCAGCCTGGACAGGGGCGAGCAGTACTTC.

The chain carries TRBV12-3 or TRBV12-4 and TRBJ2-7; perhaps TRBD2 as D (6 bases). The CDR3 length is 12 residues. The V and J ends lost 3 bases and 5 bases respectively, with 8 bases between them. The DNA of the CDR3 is TGTGCCAGCAGTTTTGCGGGGAACGAGCAGTACTTC. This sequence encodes CASSFAGNEQYF.

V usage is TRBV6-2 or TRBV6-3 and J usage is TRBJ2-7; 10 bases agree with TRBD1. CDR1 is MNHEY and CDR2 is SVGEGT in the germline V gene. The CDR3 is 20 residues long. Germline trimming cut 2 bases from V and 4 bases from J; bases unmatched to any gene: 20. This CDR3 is CASSYPPGQGLTSSGYEQYF. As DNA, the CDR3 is TGTGCCAGCAGTTACCCCCCGGGACAGGGGCTTACCTCCTCGGGGTACGAGCAGTACTTC.

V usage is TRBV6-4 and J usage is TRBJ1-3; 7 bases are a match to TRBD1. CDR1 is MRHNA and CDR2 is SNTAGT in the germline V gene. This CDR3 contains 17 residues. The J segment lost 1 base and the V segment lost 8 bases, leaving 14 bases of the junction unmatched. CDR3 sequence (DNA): TGTGCCAGCGGATTTATCGGGACAGTAGAGTCTGGAAACACCATATATTTT. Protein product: CASGFIGTVESGNTIYF.

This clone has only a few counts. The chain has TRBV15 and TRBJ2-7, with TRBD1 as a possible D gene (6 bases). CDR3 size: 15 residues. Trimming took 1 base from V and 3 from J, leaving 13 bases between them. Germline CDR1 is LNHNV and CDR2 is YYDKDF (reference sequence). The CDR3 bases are TGTGCCACCAGCAGAGTCCAGGAAGGGGGCTACGAGCAGTACTTC. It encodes CATSRVQEGGYEQYF. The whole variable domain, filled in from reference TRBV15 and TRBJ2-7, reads DAMVIQNPRYQVTQFGKPVTLSCSQTLNHNVMYWYQQKSSQAPKLLFHYYDKDFNNEADTPDNFQSRRPNTSFCFLDIRSPGLGDTAMYLCATSRVQEGGYEQYFGPGTRLTVT.

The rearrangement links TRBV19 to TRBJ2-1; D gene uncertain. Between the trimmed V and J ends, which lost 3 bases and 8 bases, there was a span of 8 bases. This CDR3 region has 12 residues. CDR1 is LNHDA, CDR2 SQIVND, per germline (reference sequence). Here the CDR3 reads CASSIRRDEQFF. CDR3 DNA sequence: TGTGCCAGTAGTATCCGCCGGGATGAGCAGTTCTTC.

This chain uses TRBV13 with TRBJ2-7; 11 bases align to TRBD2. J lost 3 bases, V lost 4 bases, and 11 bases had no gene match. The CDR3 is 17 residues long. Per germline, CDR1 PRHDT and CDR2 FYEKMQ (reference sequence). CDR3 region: CASSSTTGTSGNYEQYF. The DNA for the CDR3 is TGTGCCAGCAGCTCTACAACCGGGACTAGCGGCAACTACGAGCAGTACTTC.

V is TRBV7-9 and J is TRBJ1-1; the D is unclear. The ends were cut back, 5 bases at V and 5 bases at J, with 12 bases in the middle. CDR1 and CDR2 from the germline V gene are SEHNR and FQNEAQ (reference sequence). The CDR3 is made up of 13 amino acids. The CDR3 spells CASSLGKGTEAFF. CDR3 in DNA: TGTGCCAGCAGCCTCGGGAAGGGAACTGAAGCTTTCTTT.

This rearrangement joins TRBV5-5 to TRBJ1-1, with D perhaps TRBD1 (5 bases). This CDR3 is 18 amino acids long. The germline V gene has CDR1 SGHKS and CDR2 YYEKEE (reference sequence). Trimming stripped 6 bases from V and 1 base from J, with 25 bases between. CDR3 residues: CASNTDTIGRLENTEAFF. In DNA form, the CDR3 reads TGTGCCAGCAACACGGACACGATTGGAAGGCTAGAGAACACTGAAGCTTTCTTT.

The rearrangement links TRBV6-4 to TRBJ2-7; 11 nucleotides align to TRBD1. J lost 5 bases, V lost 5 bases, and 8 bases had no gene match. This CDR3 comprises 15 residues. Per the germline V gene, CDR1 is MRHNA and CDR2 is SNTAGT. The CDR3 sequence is CASSNTRTGGDEQYF. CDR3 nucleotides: TGTGCCAGCAGTAACACAAGGACAGGGGGCGACGAGCAGTACTTC.

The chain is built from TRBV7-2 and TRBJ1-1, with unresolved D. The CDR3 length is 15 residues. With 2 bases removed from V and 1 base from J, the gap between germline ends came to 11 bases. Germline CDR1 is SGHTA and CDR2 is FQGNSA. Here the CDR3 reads CASSLILTPNTEAFF. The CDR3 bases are TGTGCCAGCAGCTTAATTTTGACACCGAACACTGAAGCTTTCTTT.

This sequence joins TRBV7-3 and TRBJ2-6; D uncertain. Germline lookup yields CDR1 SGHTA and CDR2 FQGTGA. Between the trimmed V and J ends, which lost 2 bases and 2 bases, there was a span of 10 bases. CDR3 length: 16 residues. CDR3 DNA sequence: TGTGCCAGCAGCTTAGGTCCGGCGGCTGGGGCCAACGTCCTGACTTTC. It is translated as CASSLGPAAGANVLTF.

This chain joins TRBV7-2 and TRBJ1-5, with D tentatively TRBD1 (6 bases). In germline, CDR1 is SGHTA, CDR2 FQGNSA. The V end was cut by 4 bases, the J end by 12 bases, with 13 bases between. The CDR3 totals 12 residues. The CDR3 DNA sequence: TGTGCCAGCAGCTCGACAGGAAGGGGCCAGCATTTT. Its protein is CASSSTGRGQHF.

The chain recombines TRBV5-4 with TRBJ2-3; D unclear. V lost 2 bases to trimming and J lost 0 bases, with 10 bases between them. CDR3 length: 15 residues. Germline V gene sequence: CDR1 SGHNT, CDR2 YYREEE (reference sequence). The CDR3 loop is CASSFYRTSTDTQYF. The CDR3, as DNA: TGTGCCAGCAGCTTTTACAGAACTAGCACAGATACGCAGTATTTT. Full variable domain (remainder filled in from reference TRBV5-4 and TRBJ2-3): ETGVTQSPTHLIKTRGQQVTLRCSSQSGHNTVSWYQQALGQGPQFIFQYYREEENGRGNFPPRFSGLQFPNYSSELNVNALELDDSALYLCASSFYRTSTDTQYFGPGTRLTVL.

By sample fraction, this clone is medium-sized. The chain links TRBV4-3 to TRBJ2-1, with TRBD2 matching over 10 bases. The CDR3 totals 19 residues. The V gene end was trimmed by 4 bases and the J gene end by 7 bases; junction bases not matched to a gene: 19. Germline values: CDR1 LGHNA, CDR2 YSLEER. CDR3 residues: CASSPLGASGGFTVNEQFF. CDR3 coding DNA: TGCGCCAGCAGCCCACTAGGGGCTAGCGGGGGATTTACCGTGAATGAGCAGTTCTTC.